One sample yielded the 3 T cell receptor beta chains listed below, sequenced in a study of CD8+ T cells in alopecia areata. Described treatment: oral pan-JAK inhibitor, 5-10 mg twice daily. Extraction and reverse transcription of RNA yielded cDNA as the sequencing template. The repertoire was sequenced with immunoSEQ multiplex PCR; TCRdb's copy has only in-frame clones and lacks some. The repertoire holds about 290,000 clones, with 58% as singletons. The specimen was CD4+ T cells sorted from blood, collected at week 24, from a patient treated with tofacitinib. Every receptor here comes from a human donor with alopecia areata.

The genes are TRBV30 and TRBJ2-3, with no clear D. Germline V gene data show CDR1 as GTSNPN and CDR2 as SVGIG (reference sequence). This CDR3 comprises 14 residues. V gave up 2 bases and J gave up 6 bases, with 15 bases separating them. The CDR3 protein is CAWSPTYLADTQYF. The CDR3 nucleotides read TGTGCCTGGAGTCCTACTTACCTGGCTGATACGCAGTATTTT.

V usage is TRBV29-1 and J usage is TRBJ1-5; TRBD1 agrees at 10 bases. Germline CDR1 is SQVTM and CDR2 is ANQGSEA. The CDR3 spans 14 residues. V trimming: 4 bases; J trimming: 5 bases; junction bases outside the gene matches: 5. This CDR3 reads CSVALGTGDQPQHF. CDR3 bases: TGCAGCGTTGCCCTAGGGACAGGGGATCAGCCCCAGCATTTT.

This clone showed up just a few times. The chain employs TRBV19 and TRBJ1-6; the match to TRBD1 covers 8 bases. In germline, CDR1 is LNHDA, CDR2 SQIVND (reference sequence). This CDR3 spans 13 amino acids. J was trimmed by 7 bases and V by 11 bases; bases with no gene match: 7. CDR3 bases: TGTGCCGGAGAGACAGGGGCGAATTCACCCCTCCACTTT. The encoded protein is CAGETGANSPLHF. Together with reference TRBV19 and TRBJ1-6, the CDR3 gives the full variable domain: DGGITQSPKYLFRKEGQNVTLSCEQNLNHDAMYWYRQDPGQGLRLIYYSQIVNDFQKGDIAEGYSVSREKKESFPLTVTSAQKNPTAFYLCAGETGANSPLHFGNGTRLTVT.